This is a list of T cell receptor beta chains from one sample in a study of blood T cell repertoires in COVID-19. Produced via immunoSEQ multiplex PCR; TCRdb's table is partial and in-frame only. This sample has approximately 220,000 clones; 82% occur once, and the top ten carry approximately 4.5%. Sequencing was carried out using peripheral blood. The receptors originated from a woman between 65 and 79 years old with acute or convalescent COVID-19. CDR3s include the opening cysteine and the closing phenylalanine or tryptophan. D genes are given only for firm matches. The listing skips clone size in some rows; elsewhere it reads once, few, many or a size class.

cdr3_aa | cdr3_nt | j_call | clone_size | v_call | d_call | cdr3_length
CASSYVGRRTEAFF | TGTGCCAGCAGTTACGTTGGCAGGAGGACTGAAGCTTTCTTT | TRBJ1-1 | . | TRBV6-5 | . | 14
CASSLGTAKNTEAFF | TGCGCCAGCAGCCTGGGGACAGCCAAGAACACTGAAGCTTTCTTT | TRBJ1-1 | once | TRBV3-1/TRBV3-2 | TRBD1 | 15
CASSLNYNEQFF | TGCGCCAGCAGCCTCAACTACAATGAGCAGTTCTTC | TRBJ2-1 | . | TRBV4-3 | . | 12
CASSLAGQGNTEAFF | TGCGCCAGCAGCTTGGCTGGACAGGGGAACACTGAAGCTTTCTTT | TRBJ1-1 | . | TRBV5-1 | TRBD1 | 15
CASSLPAGPSGNTIYF | TGTGCCAGCAGCTTGCCGGCGGGACCCAGCGGAAACACCATATATTTT | TRBJ1-3 | few | TRBV5-8 | . | 16
CATLDRQNTEAFF | TGCGCCACCCTGGACAGGCAGAACACTGAAGCTTTCTTT | TRBJ1-1 | . | TRBV10-2 | TRBD1 | 13
CASSEGAYGYTF | TGTGCCAGCAGTGAAGGAGCATATGGCTACACCTTC | TRBJ1-2 | . | TRBV25-1 | . | 12
CASSSAVRTSYGGTYNEQFF | TGTGCCAGCAGTTCGGCGGTGAGAACTAGCTATGGCGGGACTTACAATGAGCAGTTCTTC | TRBJ2-1 | few | TRBV27 | . | 20
CASSEDAQPLAKNIQYF | TGTGCCAGCAGTGAAGATGCACAGCCACTAGCCAAAAACATTCAGTACTTC | TRBJ2-4 | few | TRBV25-1 | . | 17
CASISGRYGMFGEPQHF | TGTGCCAGCATTTCAGGGAGGTATGGGATGTTTGGAGAGCCCCAGCATTTT | TRBJ1-5 | . | TRBV2 | . | 17
CASSQESGKGSPLHF | TGTGCCAGCAGCCAAGAATCCGGGAAGGGATCACCCCTCCACTTT | TRBJ1-6 | . | TRBV4-2 | . | 15
CASSLLGQRNTEAFF | TGTGCCAGCAGCTTACTAGGTCAAAGGAACACTGAAGCTTTCTTT | TRBJ1-1 | few | TRBV7-9 | . | 15
CASSWQGPNTEAFF | TGTGCCAGCAGCTGGCAGGGCCCGAACACTGAAGCTTTCTTT | TRBJ1-1 | . | TRBV5-4 | . | 14
CASSTGQGLYTEQYF | TGTGCCAGCAGCACGGGACAGGGACTCTACACGGAGCAGTACTTC | TRBJ2-7 | once | TRBV5-4 | TRBD1 | 15
CASSMGQGAADTQYF | TGTGCCAGCTCGATGGGACAGGGGGCCGCAGATACGCAGTATTTT | TRBJ2-3 | . | TRBV2 | TRBD1 | 15
CASSAGQTTGELFF | TGTGCCAGCTCAGCGGGACAGACCACCGGGGAGCTGTTTTTT | TRBJ2-2 | . | TRBV18 | . | 14
CASSLAAGRTEAFF | TGTGCCAGCAGCTTGGCGGCAGGAAGGACTGAAGCTTTCTTT | TRBJ1-1 | . | TRBV5-4 | . | 14
CASSPGVGHTDTQYF | TGTGCCAGCAGCCCTGGGGTAGGACATACAGATACGCAGTATTTT | TRBJ2-3 | . | TRBV5-6 | . | 15
CASSASQIGYGYTF | TGTGCCAGCAGCGCGAGCCAAATCGGGTATGGCTACACCTTC | TRBJ1-2 | . | TRBV11-2 | . | 14
CASSQERLAGGNEQFF | TGTGCCAGCAGCCAAGAGAGACTAGCGGGGGGTAATGAGCAGTTCTTC | TRBJ2-1 | . | TRBV3-1/TRBV3-2 | TRBD2 | 16